This T cell receptor (beta chain) was sequenced during a study of control samples from healthy donors and cancer patients. Assay: immunoSEQ multiplex PCR; the TCRdb copy retains only in-frame clones and omits some. The profile covers around 94,000 clones, with roughly 93% appearing a single time and nearly 1.5% taken by the ten largest. The CDR3 covers 15 residues. V was pared by 3 bases and J by 2 bases, with 11 bases between. Germline lookup yields CDR1 LNHNV and CDR2 YYDKDF (reference sequence). The TCR was taken from a woman aged 25 to 45 in good health. The chain has TRBV15 and TRBJ2-1; D might be TRBD1 (5 bases). Sequencing was performed on blood. CDR3 DNA: TGTGCCACCAGCAGTCGGCAGGGTCCCTACAATGAGCAGTTCTTC. Its translation is CATSSRQGPYNEQFF. The full variable domain, completed using reference TRBV15 and TRBJ2-1, is DAMVIQNPRYQVTQFGKPVTLSCSQTLNHNVMYWYQQKSSQAPKLLFHYYDKDFNNEADTPDNFQSRRPNTSFCFLDIRSPGLGDTAMYLCATSSRQGPYNEQFFGPGTRLTVL.